Following are 26 T cell receptor beta chains from one sample sequenced in a study of shared clonotypes between healthy human individuals (dated by TCRdb to the early 2020s). Library prep was done by the immunoSEQ multiplex PCR assay. TCRdb limited this immuneACCESS table to in-frame rearrangements with V and J called. A share of clones is missing; checked studies link under half to unresolved V genes, and the rest is unexplained. This sample holds about 2.4 million clones; approximately 92% were observed only once. The ten largest clones represent around 0.14% of the sample. Sequenced material: naive CD4+ T cells sorted from blood. Taken with the paper, the label for cell subset or site translates to: CD45RA+ positively selected. The receptors shown here come from a young man in good health.

The chain carries TRBV5-4 and TRBJ1-3, with D uncertain. CDR3 length equals 15 residues. Germline V gene sequence: CDR1 SGHNT, CDR2 YYREEE (reference sequence). The ends were cut back, 4 bases at V and 0 bases at J, with 11 bases in the middle. The CDR3 bases are TGTGCCAGCAGCCCTCGGGCGGGCTCTGGAAACACCATATATTTT. Residues: CASSPRAGSGNTIYF. Full variable domain (remainder filled in from reference TRBV5-4 and TRBJ1-3): ETGVTQSPTHLIKTRGQQVTLRCSSQSGHNTVSWYQQALGQGPQFIFQYYREEENGRGNFPPRFSGLQFPNYSSELNVNALELDDSALYLCASSPRAGSGNTIYFGEGSWLTVV.

The genes are TRBV18 and TRBJ2-7; TRBD1 is a possible D gene (6 bases). The germline V gene encodes CDR1 KGHSH and CDR2 LQKENI. The V and J ends lost 5 bases and 6 bases respectively, with 11 bases between them. The CDR3 extends over 12 amino acids. The CDR3 region has the DNA TGTGCCAGCTCATACAGGGTTGGCGAGCAGTACTTC. It specifies CASSYRVGEQYF.

This clone was detected only a few times. This sample includes further DNA sequences coding for the same CDR3. This chain joins TRBV4-1 and TRBJ1-5; D unclear. Trimming took off 0 bases at V and 2 bases at J, with 8 bases between the two ends. Looked up from germline, CDR1 is MGHRA and CDR2 is YSYEKL. The CDR3 runs to 15 residues. Here the CDR3 DNA reads TGCGCCAGCAGCCAAGATTCGAGGGGCAATCAGCCCCAGCATTTT. Its protein is CASSQDSRGNQPQHF.

The chain carries TRBV2 and TRBJ2-2; D not certain. V was cut by 2 bases and J by 6 bases, with 10 bases left in between. The CDR3 is made up of 14 amino acids. From germline, CDR1 is SNHLY and CDR2 FYNNEI. This CDR3 is CASSESAFAGELFF. The CDR3 bases are TGTGCCAGCAGTGAATCGGCTTTCGCCGGGGAGCTGTTTTTT.

The chain couples TRBV9 to TRBJ2-4; tentative D call: TRBD2 (6 bases). Trimming stripped 1 base from V and 3 bases from J, with 11 bases between. The CDR3 totals 15 residues. Germline lookup yields CDR1 SGDLS and CDR2 YYNGEE. The CDR3, as DNA: TGTGCCAGCAGCGTATCTAGCGAGGGCAAAAACATTCAGTACTTC. Translated, it gives CASSVSSEGKNIQYF.

This chain connects TRBV5-4 to TRBJ2-4, with D unresolved. This CDR3 is 15 amino acids long. The germline V and J ends were trimmed by 4 bases and 4 bases, with 15 bases remaining between them. CDR1 and CDR2 (germline): SGHNT, YYREEE (reference sequence). The CDR3: CASSPTLGHKNIQYF. The DNA of the CDR3 is TGTGCCAGCAGCCCAACCCTGGGCCATAAAAACATTCAGTACTTC.

The chain recombines TRBV27 with TRBJ2-1; 10 nucleotides match TRBD2. The CDR3 is 16 amino acids. Germline CDR1 MNHEY, CDR2 SMNVEV (reference sequence). V dropped 2 bases and J dropped 2; count of bases not matched to a gene: 3. The CDR3 sequence: CASSLASGRAYNEQFF. As DNA, the CDR3 is TGTGCCAGCAGTTTAGCCAGCGGGAGGGCCTACAATGAGCAGTTCTTC.

As to this clone: Within the sample, other DNA sequences also encode this same CDR3. The chain couples TRBV6-6 to TRBJ1-3, with unresolved D. The CDR3 has 12 residues. Trimming stripped 0 bases from V and 7 bases from J, with 4 bases between. Per the germline V gene, CDR1 is MNHNY and CDR2 is SVGAGI (reference sequence). The CDR3 reads CASSYSGNTIYF. The CDR3 DNA reads TGTGCCAGCAGTTACTCGGGGAACACCATATATTTT.

The chain carries TRBV7-9 and TRBJ1-1; tentative D call: TRBD1 (5 bases). Germline CDR1 and CDR2: SEHNR and FQNEAQ (reference sequence). V was pared by 8 bases and J by 4 bases, with 11 bases between. This CDR3 contains 12 residues. The CDR3 sequence: CASGQGFTEAFF. CDR3 DNA sequence: TGTGCCAGCGGCCAGGGATTCACTGAAGCTTTCTTT.

Concerning this clone: This specimen includes other DNA sequences encoding the same CDR3. The chain uses TRBV5-1 and TRBJ2-3, with no clear D. The V and J ends lost 0 bases and 2 bases respectively, with 4 bases between them. Germline V gives CDR1 SGHRS, CDR2 YFSETQ. The CDR3 contains 13 residues. CDR3 in amino acids: CASSLAFTDTQYF. DNA of the CDR3: TGCGCCAGCAGCTTGGCCTTCACAGATACGCAGTATTTT.

The chain is built from TRBV6-1 and TRBJ1-5; D is possibly TRBD1 (5 bases). Germline CDR1 is MNHNS and CDR2 is SASEGT. V lost 4 bases, J lost 1 base, and 14 bases lay in between. The CDR3 loop spans 16 amino acids. The CDR3 DNA reads TGTGCCAGCAGTGCCAGGGACGGAGAAAGCAATCAGCCCCAGCATTTT. This codes for CASSARDGESNQPQHF.

The chain combines TRBV6-1 with TRBJ2-7; 9 bases align to TRBD1. The ends lost 3 bases at V and 2 bases at J; junction bases unmatched: 8. The CDR3 has 16 residues. CDR1 and CDR2 from the germline V gene are MNHNS and SASEGT. The DNA for the CDR3 is TGTGCCAGCAGTGATTCGGGGACAGGGAGCCCCTACGAGCAGTACTTC. Its protein is CASSDSGTGSPYEQYF.

Notes on this clone: Other DNA sequences in this specimen translate into the identical CDR3. The chain is built from TRBV7-3 and TRBJ2-3; tentatively, D is TRBD2 (5 bases). This CDR3 is 14 amino acids long. The germline V gene has CDR1 SGHTA and CDR2 FQGTGA. Trimming removed 6 bases at V and 3 bases at J, with 13 bases between. This chain's CDR3 is CASSPGLSTDTQYF. The CDR3 bases are TGTGCCAGCAGTCCTGGACTTAGTACAGATACGCAGTATTTT.

This clone was recorded once. The chain combines TRBV9 with TRBJ1-2, with a tentative D call TRBD1 (6 bases). V was pared by 2 bases and J by 7 bases, with 15 bases between. The CDR3 has 14 residues. Germline V gives CDR1 SGDLS, CDR2 YYNGEE. The CDR3 DNA reads TGTGCCAGCAGCGTGGACAGAGAAATAAGTGGCTACACCTTC. Its translation: CASSVDREISGYTF.

This CDR3 is CASSRGASGSTDTQYF. CDR3 DNA: TGTGCCAGCAGCCGAGGGGCTAGCGGTTCCACAGATACGCAGTATTTT. This sequence joins TRBV7-2 and TRBJ2-3, with 7 bases aligning to TRBD2. There are 16 residues in the CDR3. Germline CDR1 reads SGHTA; CDR2 reads FQGNSA. The trim removed 5 bases at V and 2 bases at J, leaving 10 bases unmatched.

This rearrangement joins TRBV4-3 to TRBJ2-5; TRBD2 aligns across 8 bases. With 2 bases clipped from V and 5 bases from J, the junction kept 7 bases outside the gene matches. Germline CDR1 is LGHNA and CDR2 is YSLEER. The CDR3 extends over 15 amino acids. CDR3 residues: CASSQRGSGVETQYF. The CDR3 DNA reads as TGCGCCAGCAGCCAAAGGGGTAGCGGGGTGGAGACCCAGTACTTC.

This chain joins TRBV9 and TRBJ2-3; 8 positions agree with TRBD2. V lost 2 bases, J lost 4 bases, and 9 bases stayed unmatched. CDR1 is SGDLS, CDR2 YYNGEE, per germline. This CDR3 has 16 residues. The CDR3 coding sequence is TGTGCCAGCAGCGTTCTACGGGGGGGGTTGGCAGATACGCAGTATTTT. Protein product: CASSVLRGGLADTQYF.

This chain connects TRBV5-1 to TRBJ2-7; D is undetermined. The CDR3 loop spans 14 amino acids. The germline V gene has CDR1 SGHRS and CDR2 YFSETQ. Trimming shortened V by 3 bases and J by 4 bases, and 14 bases separated the two germline ends. The CDR3 protein is CASSSSWEGYEQYF. The CDR3 DNA is TGCGCCAGCAGCTCTAGTTGGGAAGGGTACGAGCAGTACTTC. The whole variable domain, remainder taken from reference TRBV5-1 and TRBJ2-7, is KAGVTQTPRYLIKTRGQQVTLSCSPISGHRSVSWYQQTPGQGLQFLFEYFSETQRNKGNFPGRFSGRQFSNSRSEMNVSTLELGDSALYLCASSSSWEGYEQYFGPGTRLTVT.

V is TRBV5-1 and J is TRBJ2-3; D is uncertain. Trimming left V 0 bases short and J 0 bases short, with 5 bases between. Germline V gene data show CDR1 as SGHRS and CDR2 as YFSETQ. The CDR3 consists of 14 residues. The CDR3: CASSLDKSTDTQYF. The DNA for the CDR3 is TGCGCCAGCAGCTTGGACAAGAGCACAGATACGCAGTATTTT.

V usage is TRBV5-5 and J usage is TRBJ2-7, with D perhaps matching TRBD1 (5 bases). The CDR3 loop spans 13 amino acids. CDR1 is SGHKS, CDR2 YYEKEE, per germline (reference sequence). The V end lost 2 bases, the J end lost 2 bases, and 8 bases lay between the germline ends. The CDR3 DNA follows: TGTGCCAGCAGCTTACTGGGGCCCTACGAGCAGTACTTC. Translating it yields CASSLLGPYEQYF.

This clone was detected once. The V call is TRBV5-6, the J call TRBJ1-2, with TRBD1 matching 8 bases. CDR1 and CDR2 from the germline V gene are SGHDT and YYEEEE. This CDR3 spans 13 amino acids. The trim removed 5 bases at V and 6 bases at J, leaving 6 bases unmatched. CDR3 in amino acids: CASSSSGGNGYTF. Written as DNA, the CDR3 is TGTGCCAGCAGTTCCTCAGGGGGCAATGGCTACACCTTC.

The chain has TRBV7-8 and TRBJ2-7; the match to TRBD2 covers 7 bases. This CDR3 is 15 amino acids long. Germline CDR1 is SGHVS and CDR2 is FQNEAQ. With V trimmed by 1 base and J by 4 bases, 7 bases remained unmatched. The chain's CDR3 is CASSLGGGRSYEQYF. DNA of the CDR3: TGTGCCAGCAGCTTAGGGGGCGGGAGAAGTTACGAGCAGTACTTC. The complete variable domain, with remaining parts taken from reference TRBV7-8 and TRBJ2-7, reads GAGVSQSPRYKVAKRGQDVALRCDPISGHVSLFWYQQALGQGPEFLTYFQNEAQLDKSGLPSDRFFAERPEGSVSTLKIQRTQQEDSAVYLCASSLGGGRSYEQYFGPGTRLTVT.

The V and J genes are TRBV5-1 and TRBJ1-1; 11 nucleotides line up with TRBD1. The CDR3 runs to 19 residues. The V segment lost 4 bases and the J segment 0 bases; nucleotides outside the gene matches: 14. The germline gives CDR1 SGHRS, CDR2 YFSETQ. The CDR3 DNA reads as TGCGCCAGCAGCCTTCCCAACGGGACAGGGGGTTTTATGAACACTGAAGCTTTCTTT. Its translation: CASSLPNGTGGFMNTEAFF.

The V call is TRBV2, the J call TRBJ2-5; no definite D call. The V end was cut by 7 bases, the J end by 0 bases, with 6 bases between. This CDR3 contains 12 residues. Germline V gene lookup returns CDR1 SNHLY and CDR2 FYNNEI. This CDR3 is CASKNYQETQYF. The CDR3 DNA reads as TGTGCCAGCAAAAACTACCAAGAGACCCAGTACTTC.

The chain joins TRBV18 to TRBJ2-7; 11 nucleotides agree with TRBD1. This CDR3 spans 14 amino acids. V lost 3 bases, J lost 7 bases, and 5 bases stayed unmatched. CDR1 is KGHSH, CDR2 LQKENI, per germline. CDR3 bases: TGTGCCAGCTCACCCCGGGACAGGGGGACGGAGCAGTACTTC. This translates into CASSPRDRGTEQYF.

This rearrangement joins TRBV6-1 to TRBJ2-5; D is undetermined. Germline V gene lookup returns CDR1 MNHNS and CDR2 SASEGT. The CDR3 runs 15 residues. V was cut by 10 bases and J by 2 bases, with 20 bases left in between. Written as DNA, the CDR3 is TGTGCCACCAAGATCGGACCGACTTCACAAGAGACCCAGTACTTC. Its translation: CATKIGPTSQETQYF.